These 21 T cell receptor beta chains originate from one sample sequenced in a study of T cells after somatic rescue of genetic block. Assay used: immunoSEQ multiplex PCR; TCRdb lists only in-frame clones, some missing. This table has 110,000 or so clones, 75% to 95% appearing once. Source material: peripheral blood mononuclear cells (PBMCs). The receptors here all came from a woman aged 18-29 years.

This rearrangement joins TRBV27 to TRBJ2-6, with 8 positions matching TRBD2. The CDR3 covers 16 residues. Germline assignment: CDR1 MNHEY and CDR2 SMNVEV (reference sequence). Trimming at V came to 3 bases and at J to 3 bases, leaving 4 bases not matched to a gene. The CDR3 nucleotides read TGTGCCAGCAGTTTCGGGGGGGCAGATGGGGCCAACGTCCTGACTTTC. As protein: CASSFGGADGANVLTF.

CDR3 coding DNA: TGTGCCAGCAGCGTAGCTGCTAGTAGCTATGAGCAGTTCTTC. Protein: CASSVAASSYEQFF. The J gene is TRBJ2-1, the V gene TRBV9; no definite D call. The germline CDR1 and CDR2 sequences are SGDLS and YYNGEE. The CDR3 is made up of 14 amino acids. The V end was cut by 0 bases, the J end by 8 bases, with 12 bases between.

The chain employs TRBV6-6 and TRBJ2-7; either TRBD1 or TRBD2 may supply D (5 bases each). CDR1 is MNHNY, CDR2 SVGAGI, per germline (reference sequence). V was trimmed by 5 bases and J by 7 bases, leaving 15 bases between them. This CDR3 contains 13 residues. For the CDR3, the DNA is TGTGCCAGCAGTCCCGGGGCCAAAGGGGAGCAGTACTTC. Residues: CASSPGAKGEQYF.

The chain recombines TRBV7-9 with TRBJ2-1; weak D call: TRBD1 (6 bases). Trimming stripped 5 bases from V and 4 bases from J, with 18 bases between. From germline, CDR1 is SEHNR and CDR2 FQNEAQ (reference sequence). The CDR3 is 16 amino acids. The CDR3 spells CASSSWDNREYNEQFF. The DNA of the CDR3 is TGTGCCAGCAGCAGTTGGGACAACCGAGAATACAATGAGCAGTTCTTC.

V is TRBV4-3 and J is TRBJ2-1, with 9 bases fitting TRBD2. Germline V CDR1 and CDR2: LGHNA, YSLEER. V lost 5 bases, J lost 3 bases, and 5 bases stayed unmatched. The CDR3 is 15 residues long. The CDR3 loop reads CASSVAGDHYNEQFF. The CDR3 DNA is TGCGCCAGCAGCGTAGCGGGGGACCACTACAATGAGCAGTTCTTC.

The CDR3 nucleotides are TGTGCCAGTAGTTCCGACAGGGACACTGAAGCTTTCTTT. Translated: CASSSDRDTEAFF. This chain joins TRBV19 and TRBJ1-1; 7 bases match TRBD1. V lost 5 bases to trimming and J lost 3 bases; unmatched junction nucleotides: 3. CDR3 length: 13 amino acids. The germline V gene encodes CDR1 LNHDA and CDR2 SQIVND (reference sequence).

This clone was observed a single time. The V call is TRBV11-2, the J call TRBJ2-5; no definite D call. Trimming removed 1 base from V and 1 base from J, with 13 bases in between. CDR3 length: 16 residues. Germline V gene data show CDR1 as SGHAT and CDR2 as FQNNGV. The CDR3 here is CASSLALLGLQETQYF. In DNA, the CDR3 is TGTGCCAGCAGCTTAGCGTTGTTAGGGCTCCAAGAGACCCAGTACTTC.

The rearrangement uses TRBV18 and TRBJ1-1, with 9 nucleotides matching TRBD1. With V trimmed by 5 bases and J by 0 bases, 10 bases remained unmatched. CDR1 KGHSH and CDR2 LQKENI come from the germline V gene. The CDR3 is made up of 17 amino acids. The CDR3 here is CASSTLDRGRMNTEAFF. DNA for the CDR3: TGTGCCAGCTCAACCCTAGACAGGGGGAGGATGAACACTGAAGCTTTCTTT. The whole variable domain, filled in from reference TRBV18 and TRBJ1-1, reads NAGVMQNPRHLVRRRGQEARLRCSPMKGHSHVYWYRQLPEEGLKFMVYLQKENIIDESGMPKERFSAEFPKEGPSILRIQQVVRGDSAAYFCASSTLDRGRMNTEAFFGQGTRLTVV.

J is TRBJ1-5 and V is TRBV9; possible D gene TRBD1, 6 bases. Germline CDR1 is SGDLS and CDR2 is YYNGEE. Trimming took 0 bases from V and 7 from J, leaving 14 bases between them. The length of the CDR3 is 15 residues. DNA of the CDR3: TGTGCCAGCAGCGTAGGAGGGGGGGCCAGGCAGCCCCAGCATTTT. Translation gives CASSVGGGARQPQHF.

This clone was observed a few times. CDR3 nucleotide sequence: TGTGCCAGCAGTGAGAGTCCGCCTGTCTCCCAGCATTTT. Encoded protein: CASSESPPVSQHF. This chain links TRBV2 with TRBJ1-5; D unclear. The CDR3 has 13 residues. The germline gives CDR1 SNHLY, CDR2 FYNNEI. Trimming stripped 3 bases from V and 11 bases from J, with 14 bases between.

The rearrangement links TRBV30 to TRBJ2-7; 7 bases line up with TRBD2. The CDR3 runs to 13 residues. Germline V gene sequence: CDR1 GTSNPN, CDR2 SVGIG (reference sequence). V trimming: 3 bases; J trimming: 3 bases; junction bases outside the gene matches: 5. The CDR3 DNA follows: TGTGCCTGGAGCGCGGGGGTTGGCTACGAGCAGTACTTC. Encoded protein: CAWSAGVGYEQYF.

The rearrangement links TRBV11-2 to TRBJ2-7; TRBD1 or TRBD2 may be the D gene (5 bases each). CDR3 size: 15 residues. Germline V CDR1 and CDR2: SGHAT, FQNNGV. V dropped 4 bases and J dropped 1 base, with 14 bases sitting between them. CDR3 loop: CASSSIRGLSYEQYF. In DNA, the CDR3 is TGTGCCAGCAGCTCCATCCGGGGCTTATCCTACGAGCAGTACTTC.

The CDR3 region is CASSQLGTTGNTIYF. The CDR3 coding sequence is TGCGCCAGCAGCCAACTTGGGACTACTGGAAACACCATATATTTT. This rearrangement joins TRBV4-1 to TRBJ1-3; D may be TRBD1 (5 bases). From germline, CDR1 is MGHRA and CDR2 YSYEKL. With 2 bases removed from V and 2 bases from J, the gap between germline ends came to 10 bases. The CDR3 loop spans 15 amino acids.

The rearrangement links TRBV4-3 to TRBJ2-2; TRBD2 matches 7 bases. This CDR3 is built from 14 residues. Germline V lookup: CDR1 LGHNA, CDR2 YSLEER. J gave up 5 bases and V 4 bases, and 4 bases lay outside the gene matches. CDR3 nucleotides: TGCGCCAGCAGCCCTGGGCGGGGGACCGGGGAGCTGTTTTTT. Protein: CASSPGRGTGELFF.

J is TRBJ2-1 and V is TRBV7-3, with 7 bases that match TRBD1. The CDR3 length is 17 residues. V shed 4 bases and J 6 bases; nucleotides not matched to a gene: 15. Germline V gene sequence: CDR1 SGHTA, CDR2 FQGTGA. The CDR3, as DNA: TGTGCCAGCAGCTCGCCTTTTGGAGGCAGGGACAGCAATGAGCAGTTCTTC. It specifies CASSSPFGGRDSNEQFF.

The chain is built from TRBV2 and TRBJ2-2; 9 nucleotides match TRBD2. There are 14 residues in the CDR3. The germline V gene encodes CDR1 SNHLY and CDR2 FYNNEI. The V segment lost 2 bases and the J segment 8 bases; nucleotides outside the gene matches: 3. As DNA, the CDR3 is TGTGCCAGCAGTGAAACTAGCGGGTTTGGGGAGCTGTTTTTT. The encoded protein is CASSETSGFGELFF.

CDR3 sequence: CASSKLTGARGEQFF. The DNA for the CDR3 is TGTGCCAGCAGCAAGTTAACCGGGGCCCGGGGTGAGCAGTTCTTC. The chain joins TRBV7-9 to TRBJ2-1, with D perhaps matching TRBD1 or TRBD2 (5 bases each). The CDR3 loop spans 15 amino acids. The germline V gene has CDR1 SEHNR and CDR2 FQNEAQ (reference sequence). Trimming pared 5 bases from V and 9 bases from J, leaving 20 bases between.

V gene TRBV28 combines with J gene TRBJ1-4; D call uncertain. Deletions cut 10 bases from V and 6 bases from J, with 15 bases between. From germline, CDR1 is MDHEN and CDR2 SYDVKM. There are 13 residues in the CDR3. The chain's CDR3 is CATSLGQDEKLFF. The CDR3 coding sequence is TGTGCCACTTCTCTAGGGCAGGATGAAAAACTGTTTTTT. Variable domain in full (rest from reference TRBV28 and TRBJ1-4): DVKVTQSSRYLVKRTGEKVFLECVQDMDHENMFWYRQDPGLGLRLIYFSYDVKMKEKGDIPEGYSVSREKKERFSLILESASTNQTSMYLCATSLGQDEKLFFGSGTQLSVL.

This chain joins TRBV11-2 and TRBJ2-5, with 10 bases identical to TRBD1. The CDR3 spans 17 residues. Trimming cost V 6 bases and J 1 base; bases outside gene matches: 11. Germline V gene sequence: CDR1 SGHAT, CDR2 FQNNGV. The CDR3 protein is CASSRYGQGEVQETQYF. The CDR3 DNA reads TGTGCCAGCAGTCGATATGGACAGGGGGAGGTCCAAGAGACCCAGTACTTC.

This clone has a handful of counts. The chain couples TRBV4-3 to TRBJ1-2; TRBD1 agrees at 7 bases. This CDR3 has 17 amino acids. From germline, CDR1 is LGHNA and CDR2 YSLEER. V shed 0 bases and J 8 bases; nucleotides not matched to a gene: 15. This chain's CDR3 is CASSQDVRRQGLRGYTF. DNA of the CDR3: TGCGCCAGCAGCCAAGATGTTCGAAGACAGGGCTTACGCGGCTACACCTTC.

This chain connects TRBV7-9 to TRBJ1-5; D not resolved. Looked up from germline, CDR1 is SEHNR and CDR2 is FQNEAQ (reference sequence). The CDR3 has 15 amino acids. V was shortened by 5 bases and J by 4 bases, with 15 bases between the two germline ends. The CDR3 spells CASSPSMDGNQPQHF. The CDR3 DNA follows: TGTGCCAGCAGCCCTTCGATGGACGGAAATCAGCCCCAGCATTTT.